The 17 T cell receptor beta chains below come from one sample, sequenced in a study of T cell changes during pregnancy in multiple sclerosis. Clones were read by immunoSEQ multiplex PCR, and TCRdb kept only the in-frame ones, dropping some. The profile covers 70,000 to 90,000 clones, with 91% appearing a single time and approximately 3.3% taken by the ten largest. Source: PBMCs, taken in the first trimester of pregnancy. The receptors derive from a female donor in good health, serving as a control in a pregnancy study. Some clones in this sample may be carry-over from other donors' samples.

This chain joins TRBV9 and TRBJ2-2; D remains unclear. The V gene lost 1 base and the J gene lost 2 bases, with 6 bases spanning the gap. CDR3 length: 14 residues. The germline gives CDR1 SGDLS, CDR2 YYNGEE. Here the CDR3 reads CASSVFGNTGELFF. The CDR3 nucleotides are TGTGCCAGCAGCGTATTTGGCAACACCGGGGAGCTGTTTTTT.

This chain links TRBV19 with TRBJ1-5; TRBD1 aligns across 7 bases. The CDR3 covers 13 residues. V shed 7 bases and J 4 bases; nucleotides not matched to a gene: 4. Looked up from germline, CDR1 is LNHDA and CDR2 is SQIVND (reference sequence). CDR3 DNA: TGTGCCAGTACGACAGGGTGGAATCAGCCCCAGCATTTT. Protein product: CASTTGWNQPQHF.

This sequence joins TRBV27 and TRBJ2-1, with D perhaps TRBD2 (5 bases). CDR1 is MNHEY, CDR2 SMNVEV, per germline (reference sequence). Trimming shortened V by 6 bases and J by 9 bases, and 12 bases separated the two germline ends. The CDR3 has 12 amino acids. The CDR3 region is CASRILGGEQFF. Written as DNA, the CDR3 is TGTGCCAGCAGGATACTAGGAGGTGAGCAGTTCTTC.

The chain joins TRBV7-9 to TRBJ1-1; D gene ambiguous. The CDR3 is 12 residues long. Germline loops: CDR1 SEHNR, CDR2 FQNEAQ (reference sequence). V dropped 5 bases and J dropped 6 bases, with 10 bases sitting between them. Here the CDR3 reads CASSKGTAEAFF. CDR3 in DNA: TGTGCCAGCAGCAAAGGAACAGCTGAAGCTTTCTTT.

The chain has TRBV5-1 and TRBJ2-7; TRBD1 agrees at 10 bases. Germline loops: CDR1 SGHRS, CDR2 YFSETQ. The CDR3 sequence is 17 residues long. J was trimmed by 3 bases and V by 3 bases; bases with no gene match: 12. In nucleotides, the CDR3 is TGCGCCAGCAGCTCCCCCGTGAGGGACAGGGGATTCTACGAGCAGTACTTC. Its protein is CASSSPVRDRGFYEQYF.

The chain couples TRBV6-1 to TRBJ1-6; D possibly corresponds to TRBD1 (5 bases). Looked up from germline, CDR1 is MNHNS and CDR2 is SASEGT. V gave up 2 bases and J gave up 3 bases, with 11 bases separating them. This CDR3 comprises 16 residues. The CDR3 coding sequence is TGTGCCAGCAGTGAAAGGGGAGGGATCTATAATTCACCCCTCCACTTT. Translated: CASSERGGIYNSPLHF.

A single count supports this clone. The gene calls are TRBV6-6 and TRBJ2-7, with 9 bases lining up with TRBD1. The V gene's germline CDR1 is MNHNY and CDR2 SVGAGI (reference sequence). V lost 6 bases and J lost 2; bases outside the gene matches: 5. The CDR3 contains 14 residues. DNA of the CDR3: TGTGCCAGCAGGCCGGGACAGGGACCCTACGAGCAGTACTTC. Translation: CASRPGQGPYEQYF.

The V gene is TRBV15, the J gene TRBJ2-1; TRBD2 agrees at 9 bases. CDR3 size: 16 residues. The germline V gene has CDR1 LNHNV and CDR2 YYDKDF (reference sequence). V shed 0 bases and J 7 bases; nucleotides not matched to a gene: 7. CDR3 residues: CATSRDRSGGLNEQFF. CDR3 coding DNA: TGTGCCACCAGCAGAGATCGTAGCGGGGGTCTAAATGAGCAGTTCTTC.

V and J are TRBV19 and TRBJ2-3, with D possibly being TRBD1 (5 bases). This CDR3 has 12 residues. Trimming stripped 6 bases from V and 5 bases from J, with 9 bases between. The germline gives CDR1 LNHDA, CDR2 SQIVND (reference sequence). The CDR3 is CASSKGKDTQYF. The CDR3 region has the DNA TGTGCCAGTAGCAAGGGGAAAGATACGCAGTATTTT.

J is TRBJ2-3 and V is TRBV4-1; a possible D gene is TRBD2 (5 bases). The CDR3 loop spans 17 amino acids. Between the trimmed V and J ends, which lost 0 bases and 0 bases, there was a span of 13 bases. Germline V CDR1 and CDR2: MGHRA, YSYEKL. CDR3 amino acids: CASSQDTRLASTDTQYF. CDR3 sequence (DNA): TGCGCCAGCAGCCAAGATACCCGGCTAGCTAGCACAGATACGCAGTATTTT.

The CDR3 coding sequence is TGTGCCAGCAGGGGCTATCTCCTCCACTTT. As protein: CASRGYLLHF. The chain joins TRBV6-5 to TRBJ1-6; no firm D call. CDR1 is MNHEY, CDR2 SVGAGI, per germline. This CDR3 region has 10 residues. Trimming stripped 6 bases from V and 15 bases from J, with 9 bases between.

The rearrangement uses TRBV5-1 and TRBJ2-5; D call uncertain. Per the germline V gene, CDR1 is SGHRS and CDR2 is YFSETQ. V lost 4 bases, J lost 0 bases, and 7 bases lay in between. CDR3 length: 13 amino acids. The CDR3 DNA follows: TGCGCCAGCAGCGTGGCGGACCAAGAGACCCAGTACTTC. As protein: CASSVADQETQYF.

The chain is built from TRBV5-1 and TRBJ2-3; D call uncertain. Germline values: CDR1 SGHRS, CDR2 YFSETQ. The CDR3 consists of 13 residues. Trimming shortened V by 1 base and J by 5 bases, and 8 bases separated the two germline ends. CDR3 in amino acids: CASSLSSEDTQYF. Written as DNA, the CDR3 is TGCGCCAGCAGCTTGTCGTCAGAAGATACGCAGTATTTT. Based on the CDR3 plus reference TRBV5-1 and TRBJ2-3, the full variable domain is KAGVTQTPRYLIKTRGQQVTLSCSPISGHRSVSWYQQTPGQGLQFLFEYFSETQRNKGNFPGRFSGRQFSNSRSEMNVSTLELGDSALYLCASSLSSEDTQYFGPGTRLTVL.

The chain couples TRBV7-9 to TRBJ2-7, with D perhaps TRBD2 (5 bases). Per the germline V gene, CDR1 is SEHNR and CDR2 is FQNEAQ (reference sequence). Trimming cost V 6 bases and J 1 base, with 10 bases left between them. The CDR3 covers 13 residues. The CDR3 nucleotides read TGTGCCAGCAGTTCGGGGTTTTCCTACGAGCAGTACTTC. As protein: CASSSGFSYEQYF.

J is TRBJ1-4 and V is TRBV19; unclear D gene. CDR3 size: 15 residues. Trimming removed 3 bases at V and 5 bases at J, with 13 bases between. Germline lookup yields CDR1 LNHDA and CDR2 SQIVND (reference sequence). The CDR3 nucleotides are TGTGCCAGTAGTATCGAAGGAGGCGCAAATGAAAAACTGTTTTTT. Translation: CASSIEGGANEKLFF.

This rearrangement joins TRBV15 to TRBJ2-7; 8 nucleotides match TRBD2. From germline, CDR1 is LNHNV and CDR2 YYDKDF (reference sequence). V was pared by 1 base and J by 1 base, with 3 bases of the junction left unmatched. The CDR3 has 15 amino acids. The CDR3 DNA follows: TGTGCCACCAGCAGAGTCTCGGGAGGGTCCTACGAGCAGTACTTC. It yields the protein CATSRVSGGSYEQYF.

The chain has TRBV6-4 and TRBJ1-1; D might be TRBD1 (5 bases). Germline values: CDR1 MRHNA, CDR2 SNTAGT. Trimming left V 8 bases short and J 1 base short, with 14 bases between. The CDR3 has 14 residues. CDR3 DNA: TGTGCCAGCTATGGGGACTTCTGGAACACTGAAGCTTTCTTT. Its protein is CASYGDFWNTEAFF.